These 14 T cell receptor beta chains originate from one sample sequenced in a study of blood T cell repertoires in COVID-19. The method was immunoSEQ multiplex PCR; TCRdb's version includes in-frame clones alone and lacks a portion of them. Here the sample spans about 170,000 clones, around 85% being singletons. The sample was peripheral blood. Receptors originate from a man older than 75 with COVID-19, enrolled during active disease.

The chain recombines TRBV27 with TRBJ2-5, with 9 bases that match TRBD1. The CDR3 runs to 13 residues. Germline V gene lookup returns CDR1 MNHEY and CDR2 SMNVEV (reference sequence). With V trimmed by 5 bases and J by 2 bases, 0 bases remained unmatched. The CDR3, as DNA: TGTGCCAGCAGTGGACAGGGGCAAGAGACCCAGTACTTC. Translated: CASSGQGQETQYF.

The genes are TRBV19 and TRBJ2-7, with D uncertain. Germline V gene sequence: CDR1 LNHDA, CDR2 SQIVND (reference sequence). V was clipped by 3 bases and J by 7 bases, with 13 bases between them. The CDR3 contains 13 residues. The chain's CDR3 is CASSIQPLREQYF. The CDR3 DNA sequence: TGTGCCAGTAGTATTCAACCCTTACGGGAGCAGTACTTC.

This clone was observed once. The gene calls are TRBV3-1 (or the pseudogene TRBV3-2) and TRBJ2-5, with TRBD1 matching over 7 bases. From germline, CDR1 is LGHDT and CDR2 YNNKEL (reference sequence). The CDR3 contains 13 residues. Trimming cost V 4 bases and J 5 bases; bases outside gene matches: 4. This CDR3 is CASSRGGGETQYF. The DNA for the CDR3 is TGTGCCAGCAGCCGAGGGGGCGGGGAGACCCAGTACTTC.

The gene calls are TRBV5-1 and TRBJ1-2, with no clear D. CDR1 and CDR2 (germline): SGHRS, YFSETQ. V shed 0 bases and J shed 4 bases, with 7 bases lying between them. This CDR3 comprises 13 residues. The CDR3 loop reads CASSLGEGYGYTF. CDR3 nucleotide sequence: TGCGCCAGCAGCTTGGGGGAGGGCTATGGCTACACCTTC.

CDR3 nucleotide sequence: TGTGCCAGCAGTCCCTTCTATAGCCGGACAGGAGGGATTCAGTACTTC. This translates into CASSPFYSRTGGIQYF. The genes are TRBV2 and TRBJ2-4; maybe TRBD1 (7 bases). Germline CDR1 SNHLY, CDR2 FYNNEI. Trimming took 5 bases from V and 10 from J, leaving 24 bases between them. This CDR3 region has 16 residues.

Only one count was recorded for this clone. The J gene is TRBJ2-7, the V gene TRBV19; 11 bases fit TRBD1. The germline V gene encodes CDR1 LNHDA and CDR2 SQIVND (reference sequence). The CDR3 is 14 amino acids. The ends lost 5 bases at V and 6 bases at J; junction bases unmatched: 6. CDR3 region: CASSEDRGLGEQYF. CDR3 bases: TGTGCCAGTAGTGAGGACAGGGGGCTTGGCGAGCAGTACTTC.

This clone came up once. Here the CDR3 reads CASSSHQGFNTEAFF. The CDR3 DNA is TGTGCCAGCAGCTCCCACCAGGGGTTTAACACTGAAGCTTTCTTT. The V call is TRBV7-3, the J call TRBJ1-1; possible D gene TRBD1, 6 bases. The V end lost 4 bases, the J end lost 2 bases, and 14 bases lay between the germline ends. The CDR3 is 15 amino acids. The germline CDR1 and CDR2 sequences are SGHTA and FQGTGA.

Here the CDR3 reads CASTGRVGGYTF. The CDR3 nucleotides read TGTGCCAGCACGGGCAGGGTAGGAGGCTACACCTTC. The chain is built from TRBV3-1 (or the pseudogene TRBV3-2) and TRBJ1-2; the D gene is possibly TRBD1 (5 bases). This CDR3 comprises 12 residues. Germline V gene sequence: CDR1 LGHDT, CDR2 YNNKEL (reference sequence). The germline V and J ends were trimmed by 7 bases and 8 bases, with 14 bases remaining between them.

The V call is TRBV3-1 (or the pseudogene TRBV3-2), the J call TRBJ1-3; no firm D call. The CDR3 is 15 residues long. V was trimmed by 1 base and J by 3 bases, leaving 10 bases between them. From germline, CDR1 is LGHDT and CDR2 YNNKEL (reference sequence). The DNA for the CDR3 is TGTGCCAGCAGCCAAGCGCCAGGACTTGGAAACACCATATATTTT. Its translation: CASSQAPGLGNTIYF.

The chain is built from TRBV12-3 or TRBV12-4 and TRBJ1-2; D is perhaps TRBD1 (6 bases). The ends were cut back, 5 bases at V and 4 bases at J, with 11 bases in the middle. This CDR3 contains 13 residues. As DNA, the CDR3 is TGTGCCAGCAGTCCGCAGGGGACCTATGGCTACACCTTC. Translation gives CASSPQGTYGYTF.

This rearrangement joins TRBV5-5 to TRBJ2-7; D call uncertain. CDR1 and CDR2 from the germline V gene are SGHKS and YYEKEE (reference sequence). Trimming took 0 bases from V and 3 from J, leaving 7 bases between them. The CDR3 is made up of 13 amino acids. The CDR3 sequence: CASSLAASYEQYF. The CDR3, as DNA: TGTGCCAGCAGCTTGGCCGCCAGCTACGAGCAGTACTTC.

Regarding this clone: Other DNA sequences in this specimen translate into the identical CDR3. V gene TRBV14 combines with J gene TRBJ2-1, with D possibly TRBD2 on 5 matching bases. The V and J ends lost 1 base and 4 bases respectively, with 8 bases between them. In germline, CDR1 is SGHDN, CDR2 FVKESK. This CDR3 comprises 14 residues. The CDR3 region has the DNA TGTGCCAGCAGCCAAGTTCGCGGGTACAATGAGCAGTTCTTC. It specifies CASSQVRGYNEQFF.

The chain couples TRBV28 to TRBJ2-2; possible D gene TRBD1, 6 bases. The V gene's germline CDR1 is MDHEN and CDR2 SYDVKM. Trimming removed 7 bases from V and 5 bases from J, with 17 bases in between. This CDR3 contains 15 residues. The CDR3 DNA is TGTGCCAGCACCCCCTCAGGGGTATGGACCGGGGAGCTGTTTTTT. This codes for CASTPSGVWTGELFF.

J is TRBJ2-1 and V is TRBV5-1; TRBD2 aligns across 16 bases. The V gene's germline CDR1 is SGHRS and CDR2 YFSETQ. The CDR3 is 19 amino acids. J gave up 5 bases and V 0 bases, and 8 bases lay outside the gene matches. CDR3 loop: CASSLAGLAGGPVHNEQFF. CDR3 nucleotide sequence: TGCGCCAGCAGCTTGGCGGGACTAGCGGGGGGGCCAGTCCACAATGAGCAGTTCTTC.